These 28 T cell receptor beta chains were all obtained from the same sample, sequenced in a study of T cells in Graves' hyperthyroidism and ophthalmopathy. TCR beta CDR3 region amplification was performed from RNA transcripts. The TCR CDR3 first-round RT-PCR relied on the HTBI primer set. TCRdb reanalysed the multiplex PCR reads using MiXCR and keeps one entry per CDR3 protein. The data contain roughly 500,000 distinct CDR3 sequences, about 15% of them seen just once; the ten biggest clones take up 5.5% to 7.5%. The specimen was blood. The receptors originated from a woman under 40 with Graves' hyperthyroidism that later progressed to Graves' ophthalmopathy.

The chain joins TRBV3-1 to TRBJ2-7; D not certain. The germline gives CDR1 LGHDT, CDR2 YNNKEL (reference sequence). Trimming removed 1 base at V and 6 bases at J, with 16 bases between. CDR3 length equals 15 residues. The CDR3 region has the DNA TGTGCCAGCAGCCAAGGCCCCACTTCGGCGTCCGAGCAGTACTTC. Translation: CASSQGPTSASEQYF.

The chain combines TRBV5-5 with TRBJ2-3, with 13 bases lining up with TRBD2. Trimming removed 4 bases from V and 0 bases from J; junction bases left unmatched: 5. Germline V gene data show CDR1 as SGHKS and CDR2 as YYEKEE (reference sequence). CDR3 length: 17 amino acids. CDR3 protein: CASSQGLAGVSTDTQYF. CDR3 nucleotides: TGTGCCAGCAGCCAAGGACTAGCGGGAGTGAGCACAGATACGCAGTATTTT.

The J gene is TRBJ2-2, the V gene TRBV14; 9 nucleotides agree with TRBD1. Germline CDR1 and CDR2: SGHDN and FVKESK. This CDR3 contains 17 residues. The V and J ends lost 1 base and 6 bases, in that order; junction bases with no gene match: 9. CDR3 DNA: TGTGCCAGCAGCCAAGTAAAACAGGGGGCGCGGGCCGGGGAGCTGTTTTTT. This sequence encodes CASSQVKQGARAGELFF.

This clonotype was recorded many times. The CDR3 reads CASSYSRTGLSPDTQYF. The CDR3 DNA reads TGTGCCAGCAGTTACTCCAGGACAGGCTTGTCCCCAGATACGCAGTATTTT. The V gene is TRBV6-2 or TRBV6-3, the J gene TRBJ2-3; 7 nucleotides agree with TRBD1. CDR1 is MNHEY and CDR2 is SVGEGT in the germline V gene. The CDR3 totals 17 residues. The V gene end was trimmed by 0 bases and the J gene end by 4 bases; junction bases not matched to a gene: 10.

This clonotype has only a few counts. This chain uses TRBV4-3 with TRBJ2-7; the D call may be TRBD1 or TRBD2 (5 bases each). Trimming removed 5 bases from V and 0 bases from J, with 17 bases in between. Germline CDR1 and CDR2: LGHNA and YSLEER. The CDR3 extends over 16 amino acids. CDR3 region: CASSRDGPGSSYEQYF. CDR3 sequence (DNA): TGCGCCAGCAGCAGGGACGGACCGGGCAGCTCCTACGAGCAGTACTTC.

This clonotype was found many times. The rearrangement uses TRBV3-1 and TRBJ2-5, with D possibly being TRBD2 (5 bases). Germline loops: CDR1 LGHDT, CDR2 YNNKEL (reference sequence). The CDR3 is 14 amino acids. The V and J ends lost 4 bases and 10 bases respectively, with 19 bases between them. The CDR3 reads CASSPTPNGDNQYF. DNA of the CDR3: TGTGCCAGCAGCCCCACTCCGAACGGGGATAACCAGTACTTC.

This clonotype was detected ten times or more. The CDR3 spells CASSLDGQVSNQPQHF. CDR3 nucleotides: TGCGCCAGCAGCTTGGATGGGCAAGTTAGCAATCAGCCCCAGCATTTT. The V and J genes are TRBV5-1 and TRBJ1-5; D gene unclear. Germline V gives CDR1 SGHRS, CDR2 YFSETQ. CDR3 length equals 16 residues. With 0 bases removed from V and 0 bases from J, the gap between germline ends came to 10 bases. Filled out from reference TRBV5-1 and TRBJ1-5, the complete variable domain reads KAGVTQTPRYLIKTRGQQVTLSCSPISGHRSVSWYQQTPGQGLQFLFEYFSETQRNKGNFPGRFSGRQFSNSRSEMNVSTLELGDSALYLCASSLDGQVSNQPQHFGDGTRLSIL.

The chain links TRBV7-8 to TRBJ2-7; a possible D gene is TRBD2 (5 bases). The germline gives CDR1 SGHVS, CDR2 FQNEAQ. Trimming removed 0 bases at V and 2 bases at J, with 11 bases between. This CDR3 comprises 15 residues. CDR3 in amino acids: CASSLARETPYEQYF. CDR3 nucleotides: TGTGCCAGCAGCTTAGCGAGGGAGACACCCTACGAGCAGTACTTC.

This clonotype was picked up a small number of times. The rearrangement joins TRBV6-2 or TRBV6-3 to TRBJ2-1; D remains ambiguous. Germline CDR1 reads MNHEY; CDR2 reads SVGEGT. Trimming left V 2 bases short and J 6 bases short, with 11 bases between. The CDR3 is 14 amino acids. The CDR3 here is CASSYPQGPNEQFF. CDR3 bases: TGTGCCAGCAGTTACCCTCAAGGGCCCAATGAGCAGTTCTTC.

This clonotype was observed many times. The chain joins TRBV28 to TRBJ1-4; maybe TRBD1 (6 bases). Trimming pared 5 bases from V and 0 bases from J, leaving 7 bases between. The CDR3 totals 14 residues. CDR1 MDHEN and CDR2 SYDVKM come from the germline V gene. The DNA of the CDR3 is TGTGCCAGCAGTGGGGGCTCAACTAATGAAAAACTGTTTTTT. Its translation is CASSGGSTNEKLFF. Full variable domain (outside the CDR3, taken from reference TRBV28 and TRBJ1-4): DVKVTQSSRYLVKRTGEKVFLECVQDMDHENMFWYRQDPGLGLRLIYFSYDVKMKEKGDIPEGYSVSREKKERFSLILESASTNQTSMYLCASSGGSTNEKLFFGSGTQLSVL.

A word on this clonotype: One junction end disagrees with the germline gene, perhaps due to a read error. The chain employs TRBV7-7 and TRBJ2-4, with TRBD2 matching over 9 bases. The germline V gene has CDR1 SSHAT and CDR2 FNYEAQ (reference sequence). CDR3 size: 15 residues. The DNA for the CDR3 is TGTGCTAGCAGCTTAGCGGAGCGGGAGGTTTGCATTCAGTACTTC. This codes for CASSLAEREVCIQYF.

The genes are TRBV2 and TRBJ2-2; D is unresolved. This CDR3 contains 12 residues. V lost 9 bases, J lost 5 bases, and 10 bases lay in between. In germline, CDR1 is SNHLY, CDR2 FYNNEI. This CDR3 reads CASGITTGELFF. The CDR3 coding sequence is TGTGCCAGTGGGATCACGACCGGGGAGCTGTTTTTT.

This clonotype was observed many times. DNA of the CDR3: TGCGCCAGCAGCTTGACGGCCAAACAGGGGGATGATGGCTACACCTTC. Residues: CASSLTAKQGDDGYTF. The chain employs TRBV5-1 and TRBJ1-2; 8 positions agree with TRBD1. The CDR3 runs 16 residues. Unmatched junction bases numbered 11, after V lost 1 base and J lost 6 bases. Germline V gene data show CDR1 as SGHRS and CDR2 as YFSETQ. Complete variable domain (other parts from reference TRBV5-1 and TRBJ1-2): KAGVTQTPRYLIKTRGQQVTLSCSPISGHRSVSWYQQTPGQGLQFLFEYFSETQRNKGNFPGRFSGRQFSNSRSEMNVSTLELGDSALYLCASSLTAKQGDDGYTFGSGTRLTVV.

On this clonotype itself: A read error may explain this, as a much larger clone is one base away. The chain recombines TRBV14 with TRBJ2-5; D ambiguous. Trimming left V 4 bases short and J 0 bases short, with 9 bases between. CDR1 SGHDN and CDR2 FVKESK come from the germline V gene. This CDR3 is built from 14 residues. Here the CDR3 DNA reads TGTGCCAGCAGCCGAGCCAGGTACCAAGAGACCCAGTACTTC. Its protein product is CASSRARYQETQYF.

This clonotype occurred a few times. The gene calls are TRBV4-2 and TRBJ2-1, with D maybe TRBD2 (6 bases). The CDR3 is 16 amino acids. The V end lost 6 bases, the J end lost 1 base, and 16 bases lay between the germline ends. Germline CDR1 and CDR2: LGHNA and YNFKEQ. The CDR3 loop is CASRQLATGSYNEQFF. In DNA form, the CDR3 reads TGTGCCAGCAGACAACTAGCTACCGGTTCCTACAATGAGCAGTTCTTC.

This clonotype was detected ten times or more. CDR3 sequence reads: CASSYGTSGRTGELFF. The CDR3 region has the DNA TGTGCCAGCAGTTATGGAACGAGCGGTCGCACCGGGGAGCTGTTTTTT. This chain joins TRBV27 and TRBJ2-2; D is perhaps TRBD2 (5 bases). The CDR3 consists of 16 residues. Trimming removed 4 bases at V and 4 bases at J, with 16 bases between. Germline CDR1 reads MNHEY; CDR2 reads SMNVEV (reference sequence).

The chain links TRBV6-1 to TRBJ2-3; no clear D gene. CDR1 is MNHNS and CDR2 is SASEGT in the germline V gene. The CDR3 has 16 residues. Trimming shortened V by 4 bases and J by 7 bases, and 21 bases separated the two germline ends. The CDR3 bases are TGTGCCAGCAGTGGTCCGGCTGGAGAGTGGGCATATACGCAGTATTTT. It specifies CASSGPAGEWAYTQYF.

In its sample, this clonotype was seen a few times. The V call is TRBV7-2, the J call TRBJ2-1, with TRBD1 matching 8 bases. This CDR3 has 14 amino acids. Looked up from germline, CDR1 is SGHTA and CDR2 is FQGNSA. V lost 5 bases and J lost 6; bases outside the gene matches: 6. DNA of the CDR3: TGTGCCAGCAGCAAAGGACAGGGTCCCAATGAGCAGTTCTTC. Its translation: CASSKGQGPNEQFF.

This clonotype was picked up many times. J is TRBJ2-7 and V is TRBV29-1; D remains ambiguous. V was cut by 4 bases and J by 8 bases, with 9 bases left in between. The CDR3 is 10 residues long. CDR1 is SQVTM, CDR2 ANQGSEA, per germline. This CDR3 reads CSVGGQQQYF. The DNA of the CDR3 is TGCAGCGTTGGCGGTCAGCAGCAGTACTTC.

At least ten counts were recorded for this clonotype. This chain joins TRBV19 and TRBJ2-3; perhaps TRBD2 as D (5 bases). V was cut by 4 bases and J by 2 bases, with 19 bases left in between. Germline CDR1 is LNHDA and CDR2 is SQIVND (reference sequence). The CDR3 runs to 17 residues. CDR3 coding DNA: TGTGCCAGTAGTAGAGGGAGTGAGATGAGACACACAGATACGCAGTATTTT. It specifies CASSRGSEMRHTDTQYF.

This clonotype was counted at least ten times. J is TRBJ1-5 and V is TRBV7-2, with D maybe TRBD1 (6 bases). The V gene lost 6 bases and the J gene lost 2 bases, with 14 bases spanning the gap. This CDR3 is built from 15 residues. The germline V gene has CDR1 SGHTA and CDR2 FQGNSA. CDR3 nucleotide sequence: TGTGCCAGCAGTCGTCACAGGGACGGCAATCAGCCCCAGCATTTT. The encoded protein is CASSRHRDGNQPQHF.

This clonotype was found many times. V is TRBV6-1 and J is TRBJ1-2; the D is unclear. This CDR3 contains 12 residues. Trimming took 7 bases from V and 4 from J, leaving 10 bases between them. Germline assignment: CDR1 MNHNS and CDR2 SASEGT. Here the CDR3 DNA reads TGTGCCAGCAAAAGCGTCGGCTATGGCTACACCTTC. It codes for CASKSVGYGYTF.

This clonotype was counted many times. The chain couples TRBV7-2 to TRBJ2-7; D is perhaps TRBD2 (6 bases). Trimming removed 2 bases at V and 3 bases at J, with 14 bases between. CDR1 is SGHTA, CDR2 FQGNSA, per germline. The CDR3 contains 15 residues. The CDR3 sequence is CASSLLASEIYEQYF. Written as DNA, the CDR3 is TGTGCCAGCAGCTTACTGGCTAGCGAGATCTACGAGCAGTACTTC.

About this clonotype itself: A much larger clone differs by one base, so this may be a read error. CDR3 nucleotide sequence: TGTGCCAGCAGTTACTCTCCCGGACGGTTCTACGAGCAGCACTTC. It yields the protein CASSYSPGRFYEQHF. J is TRBJ2-7 and V is TRBV6-5; D not certain. The CDR3 is 15 amino acids. CDR1 and CDR2 from the germline V gene are MNHEY and SVGAGI.

V is TRBV7-9 and J is TRBJ2-7, with a weak D call TRBD1 (5 bases). Germline V gene data show CDR1 as SEHNR and CDR2 as FQNEAQ (reference sequence). This CDR3 comprises 12 residues. V lost 4 bases and J lost 7, with 11 bases in between. DNA for the CDR3: TGTGCCAGCAGCTCTCAGGGTTTGGAGCAGTACTTC. Protein sequence: CASSSQGLEQYF. The variable domain in full, completed from reference TRBV7-9 and TRBJ2-7, reads DTGVSQNPRHKITKRGQNVTFRCDPISEHNRLYWYRQTLGQGPEFLTYFQNEAQLEKSRLLSDRFSAERPKGSFSTLEIQRTEQGDSAMYLCASSSQGLEQYFGPGTRLTVT.

This clonotype was seen at least ten times. This CDR3 is CASSQDWSGTGRRTDTQYF. In DNA form, the CDR3 reads TGTGCCAGCAGCCAAGATTGGAGTGGTACAGGCAGACGCACAGATACGCAGTATTTT. The chain recombines TRBV14 with TRBJ2-3; D is possibly TRBD1 (5 bases). This CDR3 comprises 19 residues. Germline V gene sequence: CDR1 SGHDN, CDR2 FVKESK. The ends were cut back, 0 bases at V and 1 base at J, with 20 bases in the middle.

The sample holds a few counts of this clonotype. The J gene is TRBJ2-3, the V gene TRBV6-1; perhaps D is TRBD1 or TRBD2 (6 bases each). The CDR3 extends over 14 amino acids. Germline V gene data show CDR1 as MNHNS and CDR2 as SASEGT. The V and J ends lost 10 bases and 3 bases respectively, with 17 bases between them. CDR3 in amino acids: CATSAGGLTDTQYF. The CDR3 region has the DNA TGTGCCACCTCGGCCGGGGGCCTTACAGATACGCAGTATTTT.

In its sample, this clonotype was seen a few times. CDR3: CASSETGGQGYGYTF. In DNA form, the CDR3 reads TGTGCCAGCAGTGAAACAGGGGGCCAGGGCTATGGCTACACCTTC. J is TRBJ1-2 and V is TRBV2; 9 bases match TRBD1. J lost 4 bases, V lost 2 bases, and 5 bases had no gene match. The CDR3 totals 15 residues. Germline CDR1 is SNHLY and CDR2 is FYNNEI.